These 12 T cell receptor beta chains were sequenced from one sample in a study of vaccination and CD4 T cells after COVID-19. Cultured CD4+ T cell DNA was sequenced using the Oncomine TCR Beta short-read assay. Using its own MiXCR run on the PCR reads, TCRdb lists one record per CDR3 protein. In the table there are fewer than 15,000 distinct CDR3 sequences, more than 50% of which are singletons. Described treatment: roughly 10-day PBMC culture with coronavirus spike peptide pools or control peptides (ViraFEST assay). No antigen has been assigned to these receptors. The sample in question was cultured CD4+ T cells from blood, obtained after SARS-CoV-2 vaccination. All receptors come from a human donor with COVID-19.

The CDR3 bases are TGTGCCAGCAGCCGTTCGGGACAGGGATATTTGGGGCCCTATGGCTACACCTTC. Translation: CASSRSGQGYLGPYGYTF. The chain uses TRBV28 and TRBJ1-2; 9 bases are a match to TRBD1. CDR1 is MDHEN, CDR2 SYDVKM, per germline. This CDR3 is built from 18 residues. Trimming cost V 6 bases and J 4 bases; bases outside gene matches: 18.

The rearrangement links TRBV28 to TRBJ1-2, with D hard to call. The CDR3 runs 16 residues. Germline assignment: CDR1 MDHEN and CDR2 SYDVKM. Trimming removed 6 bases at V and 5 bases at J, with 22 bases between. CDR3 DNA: TGTGCCAGCAGGCCCTCTGATTGGCCGGGGTTATATGGCTACACCTTC. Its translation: CASRPSDWPGLYGYTF.

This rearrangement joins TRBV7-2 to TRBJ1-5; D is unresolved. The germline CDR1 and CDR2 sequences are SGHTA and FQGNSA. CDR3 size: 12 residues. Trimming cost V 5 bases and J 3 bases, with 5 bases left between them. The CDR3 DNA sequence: TGTGCCAGCAGCCCAAACAATCAGCCCCAGCATTTT. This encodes CASSPNNQPQHF.

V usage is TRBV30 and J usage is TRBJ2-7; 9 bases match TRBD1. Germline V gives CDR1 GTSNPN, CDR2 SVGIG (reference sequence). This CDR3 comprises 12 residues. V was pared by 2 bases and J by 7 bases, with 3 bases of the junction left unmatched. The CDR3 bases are TGTGCCTGGAGTACAGGGGGCTGGGAGCAGTACTTC. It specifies CAWSTGGWEQYF.

The CDR3 protein is CATRYGGNTEAFF. For the CDR3, the DNA is TGTGCCACCAGGTACGGTGGGAACACTGAAGCTTTCTTT. The chain has TRBV15 and TRBJ1-1; D not resolved. CDR1 and CDR2 (germline): LNHNV, YYDKDF (reference sequence). The CDR3 has 13 residues. The V end lost 6 bases, the J end lost 1 base, and 9 bases lay between the germline ends.

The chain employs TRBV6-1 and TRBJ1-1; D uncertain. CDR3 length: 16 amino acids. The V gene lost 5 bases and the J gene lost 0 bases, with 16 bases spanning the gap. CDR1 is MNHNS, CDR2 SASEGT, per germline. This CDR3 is CASSPPLRLLNTEAFF. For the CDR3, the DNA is TGTGCCAGCAGTCCCCCCTTAAGACTCTTGAACACTGAAGCTTTCTTT.

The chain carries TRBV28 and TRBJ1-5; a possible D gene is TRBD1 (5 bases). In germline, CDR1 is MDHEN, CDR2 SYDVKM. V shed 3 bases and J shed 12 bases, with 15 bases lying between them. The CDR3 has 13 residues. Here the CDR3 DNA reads TGTGCCAGCAGTTTGTCGGACAAGAAAGTCCAGCATTTT. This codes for CASSLSDKKVQHF.

CDR3: CASSGGQGSVAEAFF. The CDR3 nucleotides are TGTGCCAGCAGTGGGGGACAGGGTTCCGTCGCTGAAGCTTTCTTT. This chain uses TRBV6-1 with TRBJ1-1; 9 bases fit TRBD1. CDR1 MNHNS and CDR2 SASEGT come from the germline V gene. The CDR3 loop spans 15 amino acids. V lost 4 bases, J lost 6 bases, and 9 bases stayed unmatched.

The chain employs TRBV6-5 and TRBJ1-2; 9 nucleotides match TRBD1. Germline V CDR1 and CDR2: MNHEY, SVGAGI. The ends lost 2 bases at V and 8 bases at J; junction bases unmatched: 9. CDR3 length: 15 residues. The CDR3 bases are TGTGCCAGCAGTTACCCCCCGGGACAGGGAGTCGGCTACACCTTC. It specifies CASSYPPGQGVGYTF.

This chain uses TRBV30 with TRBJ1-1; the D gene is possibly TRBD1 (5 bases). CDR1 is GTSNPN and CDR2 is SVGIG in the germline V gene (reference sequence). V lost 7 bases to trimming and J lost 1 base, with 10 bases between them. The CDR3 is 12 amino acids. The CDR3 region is CAFGGGNTEAFF. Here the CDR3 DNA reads TGTGCCTTCGGGGGTGGGAACACTGAAGCTTTCTTT.

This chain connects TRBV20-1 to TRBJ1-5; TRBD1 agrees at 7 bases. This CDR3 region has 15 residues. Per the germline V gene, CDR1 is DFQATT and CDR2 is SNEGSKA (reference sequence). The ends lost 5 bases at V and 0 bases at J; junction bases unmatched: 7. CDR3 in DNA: TGCAGTGCTCCGGGACAGCCCAATAGCAATCAGCCCCAGCATTTT. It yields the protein CSAPGQPNSNQPQHF.

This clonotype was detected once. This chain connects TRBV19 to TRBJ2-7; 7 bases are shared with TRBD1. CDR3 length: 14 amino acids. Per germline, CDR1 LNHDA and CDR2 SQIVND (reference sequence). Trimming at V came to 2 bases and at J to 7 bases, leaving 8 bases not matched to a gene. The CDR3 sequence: CASSIYGTDREQYF. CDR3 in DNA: TGTGCCAGTAGTATATACGGGACAGATAGAGAGCAGTACTTC.